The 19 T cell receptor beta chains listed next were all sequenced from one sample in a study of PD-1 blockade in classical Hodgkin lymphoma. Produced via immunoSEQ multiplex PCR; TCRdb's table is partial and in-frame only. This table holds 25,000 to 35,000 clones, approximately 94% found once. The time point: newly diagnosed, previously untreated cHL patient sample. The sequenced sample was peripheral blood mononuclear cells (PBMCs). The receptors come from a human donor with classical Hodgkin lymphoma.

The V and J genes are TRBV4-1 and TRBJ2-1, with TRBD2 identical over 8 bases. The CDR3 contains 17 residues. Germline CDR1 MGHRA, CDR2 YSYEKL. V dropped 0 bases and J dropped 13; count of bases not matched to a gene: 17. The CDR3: CASSQDVRIGSLADQFF. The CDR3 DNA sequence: TGCGCCAGCAGCCAAGACGTCCGCATAGGCTCACTAGCGGATCAGTTCTTC.

The CDR3 nucleotides read TGTGCCAGCTCACCAAGAAGCTCCTACAATGAGCAGTTCTTC. It codes for CASSPRSSYNEQFF. V usage is TRBV18 and J usage is TRBJ2-1; the D is unclear. Germline loops: CDR1 KGHSH, CDR2 LQKENI. The CDR3 has 14 residues. Between the trimmed V and J ends, which lost 2 bases and 0 bases, there was a span of 5 bases.

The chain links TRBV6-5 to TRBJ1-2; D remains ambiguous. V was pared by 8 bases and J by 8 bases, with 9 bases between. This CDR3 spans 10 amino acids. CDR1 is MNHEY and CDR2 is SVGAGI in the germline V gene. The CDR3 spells CASWAGGYTF. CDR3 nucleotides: TGTGCCAGCTGGGCAGGAGGCTACACCTTC.

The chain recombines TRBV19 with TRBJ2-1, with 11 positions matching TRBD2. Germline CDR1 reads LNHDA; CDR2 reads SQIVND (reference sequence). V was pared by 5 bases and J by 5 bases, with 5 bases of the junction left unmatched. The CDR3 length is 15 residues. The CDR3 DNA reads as TGTGCCAGTAGTCAACTAGCGGGAGACGACAATGAGCAGTTCTTC. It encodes CASSQLAGDDNEQFF.

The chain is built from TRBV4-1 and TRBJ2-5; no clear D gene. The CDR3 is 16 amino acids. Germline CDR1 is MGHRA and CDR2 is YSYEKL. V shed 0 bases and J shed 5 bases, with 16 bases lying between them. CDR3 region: CASSQDGNYPQETQYF. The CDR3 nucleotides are TGCGCCAGCAGCCAAGACGGTAACTACCCTCAGGAGACCCAGTACTTC.

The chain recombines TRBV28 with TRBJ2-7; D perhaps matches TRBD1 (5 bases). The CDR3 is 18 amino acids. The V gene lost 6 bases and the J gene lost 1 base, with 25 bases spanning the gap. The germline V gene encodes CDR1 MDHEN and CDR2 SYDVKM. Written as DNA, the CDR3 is TGTGCCAGCAGCAAAAAAATAAGACAGCCAGGGTATTCCTACGAGCAGTACTTC. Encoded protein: CASSKKIRQPGYSYEQYF.

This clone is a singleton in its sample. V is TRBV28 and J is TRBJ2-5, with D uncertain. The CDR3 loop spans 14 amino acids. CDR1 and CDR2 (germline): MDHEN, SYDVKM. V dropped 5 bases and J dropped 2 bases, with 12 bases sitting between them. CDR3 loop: CASSPDTFQETQYF. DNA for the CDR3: TGTGCCAGCAGTCCAGACACTTTTCAAGAGACCCAGTACTTC.

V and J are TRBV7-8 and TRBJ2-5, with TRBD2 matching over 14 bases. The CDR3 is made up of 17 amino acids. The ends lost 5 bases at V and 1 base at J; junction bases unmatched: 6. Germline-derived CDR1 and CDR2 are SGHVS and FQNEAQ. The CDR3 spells CASSPLGTSGGQETQYF. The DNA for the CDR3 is TGTGCCAGCAGCCCCCTCGGGACTAGCGGGGGCCAAGAGACCCAGTACTTC. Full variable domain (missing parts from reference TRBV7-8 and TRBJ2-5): GAGVSQSPRYKVAKRGQDVALRCDPISGHVSLFWYQQALGQGPEFLTYFQNEAQLDKSGLPSDRFFAERPEGSVSTLKIQRTQQEDSAVYLCASSPLGTSGGQETQYFGPGTRLLVL.

The CDR3 sequence is CAGATAPYGYTF. In DNA form, the CDR3 reads TGTGCCGGCGCGACAGCTCCCTATGGCTACACCTTC. The chain carries TRBV2 and TRBJ1-2, with D possibly matching TRBD1 (5 bases). This CDR3 is built from 12 residues. Germline V gene data show CDR1 as SNHLY and CDR2 as FYNNEI. The V gene lost 11 bases and the J gene lost 4 bases, with 14 bases spanning the gap.

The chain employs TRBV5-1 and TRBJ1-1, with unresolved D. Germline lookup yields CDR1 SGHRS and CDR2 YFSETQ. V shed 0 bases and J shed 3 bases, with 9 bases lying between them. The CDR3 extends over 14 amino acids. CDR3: CASSLVGWDTEAFF. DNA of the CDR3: TGCGCCAGCAGCTTGGTTGGGTGGGACACTGAAGCTTTCTTT. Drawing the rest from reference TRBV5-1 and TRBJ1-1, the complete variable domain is KAGVTQTPRYLIKTRGQQVTLSCSPISGHRSVSWYQQTPGQGLQFLFEYFSETQRNKGNFPGRFSGRQFSNSRSEMNVSTLELGDSALYLCASSLVGWDTEAFFGQGTRLTVV.

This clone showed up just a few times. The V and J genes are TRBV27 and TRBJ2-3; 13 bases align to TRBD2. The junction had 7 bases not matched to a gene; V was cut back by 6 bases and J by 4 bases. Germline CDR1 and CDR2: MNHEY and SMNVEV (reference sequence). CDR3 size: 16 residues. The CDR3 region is CASRRTSGGAPDTQYF. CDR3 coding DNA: TGTGCCAGCAGGCGAACTAGCGGGGGGGCCCCAGATACGCAGTATTTT.

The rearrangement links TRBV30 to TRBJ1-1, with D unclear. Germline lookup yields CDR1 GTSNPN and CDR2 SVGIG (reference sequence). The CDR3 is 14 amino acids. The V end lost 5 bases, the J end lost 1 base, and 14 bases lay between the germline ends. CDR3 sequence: CAWFGSYTNTEAFF. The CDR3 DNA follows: TGTGCCTGGTTTGGTTCGTATACGAACACTGAAGCTTTCTTT.

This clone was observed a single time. The CDR3, as DNA: TGCGCCAGCAGCCAAGAGAGCTCCTATAATTCACCCCTCCACTTT. Translation gives CASSQESSYNSPLHF. The chain uses TRBV4-1 and TRBJ1-6; D is ambiguous. This CDR3 is built from 15 residues. CDR1 and CDR2 from the germline V gene are MGHRA and YSYEKL. Trimming left V 0 bases short and J 0 bases short, with 3 bases between.

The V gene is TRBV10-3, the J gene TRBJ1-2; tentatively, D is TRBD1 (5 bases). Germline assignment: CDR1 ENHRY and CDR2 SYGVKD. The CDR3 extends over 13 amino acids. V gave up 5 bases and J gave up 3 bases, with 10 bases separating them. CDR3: CAISWTTDYGYTF. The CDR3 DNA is TGTGCCATCAGTTGGACAACTGACTATGGCTACACCTTC.

As DNA, the CDR3 is TGTGCCACCAGCAGAGAGGGGCAGTACCAAGAGACCCAGTACTTC. Translated: CATSREGQYQETQYF. The chain joins TRBV15 to TRBJ2-5; D is perhaps TRBD1 (5 bases). Germline CDR1 and CDR2: LNHNV and YYDKDF (reference sequence). V lost 0 bases and J lost 0, with 8 bases in between. The CDR3 spans 15 residues.

This CDR3 reads CASSQATTQETQYF. The CDR3 nucleotides read TGCGCCAGCAGCCAAGCGACAACCCAAGAGACCCAGTACTTC. The chain has TRBV4-1 and TRBJ2-5; no reliable D call. Trimming left V 1 base short and J 1 base short, with 7 bases between. CDR1 is MGHRA, CDR2 YSYEKL, per germline. This CDR3 contains 14 residues.

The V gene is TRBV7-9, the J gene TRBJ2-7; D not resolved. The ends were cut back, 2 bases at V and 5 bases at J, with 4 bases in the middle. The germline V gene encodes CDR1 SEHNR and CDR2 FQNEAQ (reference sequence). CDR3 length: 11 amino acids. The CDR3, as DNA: TGTGCCAGCAGCTTATTAAACGAGCAGTACTTC. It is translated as CASSLLNEQYF.

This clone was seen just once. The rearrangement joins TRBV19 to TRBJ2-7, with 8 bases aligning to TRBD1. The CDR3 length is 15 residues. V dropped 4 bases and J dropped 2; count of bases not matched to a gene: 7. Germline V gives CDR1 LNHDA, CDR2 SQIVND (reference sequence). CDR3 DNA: TGTGCCAGTAGTACCGGGACAGGATTCGCCTACGAGCAGTACTTC. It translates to CASSTGTGFAYEQYF.

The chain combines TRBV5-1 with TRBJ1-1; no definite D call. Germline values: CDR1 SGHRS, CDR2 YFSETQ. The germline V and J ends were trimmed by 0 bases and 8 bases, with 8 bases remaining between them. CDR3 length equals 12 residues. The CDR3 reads CASSLVGGEAFF. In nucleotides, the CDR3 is TGCGCCAGCAGCTTGGTTGGCGGGGAAGCTTTCTTT.